Detailed here is one T cell receptor (beta chain). Its target is unknown. Total RNA, at least 5 micrograms per sample, came from PBMCs. This sample is part of a study of blood T cells in healthy people across ages. Findings and caveats of the study: Greater diversity and more naive CD4+ cells were seen in long-lived donors than in aged donors. CMV infection status of these donors was not known.

Combining a sample-barcoded 5' primer with a J-beta primer mix, a second PCR ran for about 7 to 12 cycles. In TCRdb, the 5' RACE reads were re-called with MiXCR into one record per CDR3 protein. The repertoire holds about 730,000 distinct CDR3 sequences, with 40% to 45% as singletons. CDR3 size: 16 residues. In germline, CDR1 is MNHEY, CDR2 SVGEGT. The V gene end was trimmed by 11 bases and the J gene end by 3 bases; junction bases not matched to a gene: 15. The sample taken for sequencing was blood. This TCR was sampled from a woman in her fifties or sixties in good health. This chain connects TRBV6-2 or TRBV6-3 to TRBJ2-7; 11 nucleotides match TRBD2. Here the CDR3 reads CAPRRLAGIVGYEQYF. The DNA for the CDR3 is TGTGCCCCCCGGAGACTAGCGGGAATCGTTGGCTACGAGCAGTACTTC.